Listed below are T cell receptor beta chains from one sample, sequenced in a study of cytomegalovirus exposure and HLA in healthy donors. The method was immunoSEQ multiplex PCR; TCRdb's version includes in-frame clones alone and lacks a portion of them. The table has 110,000 to 150,000 clones, more than 65% seen once. The sequencing input was PBMCs. The receptors shown here come from a woman aged 25 to 39 in good health and CMV-seronegative. The CDR3 runs from the conserved cysteine through the conserved F or W. The D gene is left open where the match is weak. Clone size is stated in some rows and not others, as once, few, many or a class when expanded.

TRBD2,once,TRBJ2-3,TRBV7-9,CASSLARLAGAASTDTQYF,TGTGCCAGCAGTTTAGCCCGACTAGCGGGAGCTGCTAGCACAGATACGCAGTATTTT
TRBD2,-,TRBJ2-5,TRBV5-1,CASSWLSGVQETQYF,TGCGCCAGCAGCTGGCTCAGCGGGGTCCAAGAGACCCAGTACTTC
-,-,TRBJ1-5,TRBV18,CASSLQGVDQPQHF,TGTGCCAGCTCACTACAGGGAGTTGATCAGCCCCAGCATTTT
TRBD2,few,TRBJ2-5,TRBV7-9,CASSYRLAGAQETQYF,TGTGCCAGCAGCTACAGACTAGCGGGAGCCCAAGAGACCCAGTACTTC
-,few,TRBJ1-2,TRBV28,CASSPLVGRRTGSYTF,TGTGCCAGCAGTCCCCTCGTTGGACGGAGGACCGGAAGCTACACCTTC
-,once,TRBJ1-1,TRBV5-1,CASSRTVNTEAFF,TGCGCCAGCAGCCGGACTGTGAACACTGAAGCTTTCTTT
-,-,TRBJ1-2,TRBV21-1,CASRDTSNYGYTF,TGTGCCAGCAGGGACACGTCTAACTATGGCTACACCTTC
-,-,TRBJ1-2,TRBV11-2,CASSLRDKYYGYTF,TGTGCCAGCAGCTTGAGGGACAAGTACTATGGCTACACCTTC
-,-,TRBJ1-3,TRBV18,CASSPLTSGNTIYF,TGTGCCAGCTCACCTCTGACATCTGGAAACACCATATATTTT
-,-,TRBJ2-7,TRBV30,CAWSVSGPYEQYF,TGTGCCTGGAGTGTCTCTGGGCCCTACGAGCAGTACTTC
-,-,TRBJ1-2,TRBV5-6,CASSNYGVYGYTF,TGTGCCAGCAGCAACTACGGAGTCTATGGCTACACCTTC
TRBD1,-,TRBJ1-4,TRBV30,CAWSGQGYEKLFF,TGTGCCTGGAGCGGACAGGGTTATGAAAAACTGTTTTTT
TRBD1,few,TRBJ1-4,TRBV6-1,CASRPTGGGEKLFF,TGTGCCAGCAGGCCGACAGGGGGAGGCGAAAAACTGTTTTTT
-,-,TRBJ1-2,TRBV25-1,CASSEQGEYYTF,TGTGCCAGCAGTGAACAGGGCGAATACTACACCTTC
-,few,TRBJ2-2,TRBV7-8,CASSPFRGLAGELFF,TGTGCCAGCAGCCCGTTTAGGGGATTGGCCGGGGAGCTGTTTTTT
-,few,TRBJ2-1,TRBV13,CASSEGVSYNEQFF,TGTGCCAGCAGCGAGGGGGTATCCTACAATGAGCAGTTCTTC
TRBD1,medium-sized,TRBJ1-1,TRBV19,CASSIVGTGYTEAFF,TGTGCCAGTAGTATCGTTGGGACAGGGTACACTGAAGCTTTCTTT
-,-,TRBJ1-6,TRBV9,CASSVGQGDSPLHF,TGTGCCAGCAGCGTAGGCCAGGGTGATTCACCCCTCCACTTT
TRBD1,-,TRBJ2-7,TRBV19,CASSILPGQSYEQYF,TGTGCCAGTAGTATACTCCCGGGACAGTCCTACGAGCAGTACTTC
-,few,TRBJ1-1,TRBV15,CATSRPRTPNQGYTEAFF,TGTGCCACCAGTCGCCCCCGGACCCCAAACCAGGGATACACTGAAGCTTTCTTT
TRBD1,-,TRBJ1-2,TRBV28,CASSFGQGRGYGYTF,TGTGCCAGCAGTTTTGGACAGGGAAGGGGCTATGGCTACACCTTC
TRBD1,-,TRBJ2-2,TRBV7-6,CASSLRRGQGFAGELFF,TGTGCCAGCAGCCTACGAAGAGGACAGGGCTTCGCCGGGGAGCTGTTTTTT
-,-,TRBJ2-1,TRBV5-1,CASSLVQSSYNEQFF,TGCGCCAGCAGCTTGGTACAGAGCTCCTACAATGAGCAGTTCTTC
-,-,TRBJ2-3,TRBV6-5,CASSYDGDDTQYF,TGTGCCAGCAGTTACGACGGGGATGATACGCAGTATTTT
TRBD1,-,TRBJ2-5,TRBV6-1,CASSSTGAVETQYF,TGTGCCAGCAGTTCGACAGGGGCGGTGGAGACCCAGTACTTC
TRBD1,few,TRBJ1-1,TRBV19,CASSTQGDGTEAFF,TGTGCCAGTAGTACACAGGGGGACGGCACTGAAGCTTTCTTT
TRBD2,-,TRBJ2-1,TRBV5-4,CASSSRGGSVNEQFF,TGTGCCAGCAGCTCCCGCGGGGGGTCGGTCAATGAGCAGTTCTTC
-,-,TRBJ2-3,TRBV7-8,CASSPRTVVTDTQYF,TGTGCCAGCAGCCCGCGGACAGTCGTTACGGATACGCAGTATTTT
-,-,TRBJ1-4,TRBV2,CASSEWQGGEKLFF,TGTGCCAGCAGTGAATGGCAGGGAGGTGAAAAACTGTTTTTT
TRBD1,-,TRBJ2-3,TRBV6-6,CASSYSRTGITDTQYF,TGTGCCAGCAGTTACTCACGGACAGGGATCACAGATACGCAGTATTTT
TRBD1,-,TRBJ1-2,TRBV28,CASTSAGDRENYGYTF,TGTGCCAGCACTTCTGCCGGGGACAGGGAAAACTATGGCTACACCTTC
-,-,TRBJ2-3,TRBV28,CASRPGGNTDTQYF,TGTGCCAGCAGACCGGGGGGCAACACAGATACGCAGTATTTT
TRBD2,once,TRBJ2-5,TRBV9,CASSVRDYQETQYF,TGTGCCAGCAGCGTACGGGACTATCAAGAGACCCAGTACTTC
TRBD1,-,TRBJ1-2,TRBV29-1,CSVERQGASYTF,TGCAGCGTTGAACGACAGGGGGCGAGCTACACCTTC
TRBD1,-,TRBJ2-4,TRBV6-5,CASSYSGTGVENIQYF,TGTGCCAGCAGTTACTCCGGGACAGGGGTCGAAAACATTCAGTACTTC
TRBD1,-,TRBJ1-3,TRBV5-1,CASSRGTDSGNTIYF,TGCGCCAGCAGCCGAGGGACAGACTCTGGAAACACCATATATTTT
-,-,TRBJ1-1,TRBV28,CASSLGAEGTEAFF,TGTGCCAGCAGTTTGGGGGCCGAGGGCACTGAAGCTTTCTTT